This T cell receptor beta chain is from a study of T cells in tumors after PD-1 blockade. Study context: No patient had prior checkpoint blockade, systemic immunosuppression, or radiotherapy within 4 weeks.

Clones were read by immunoSEQ multiplex PCR, and TCRdb kept only the in-frame ones, dropping some. The table includes 45,000 or so clones, around 85% detected once. Tumor or blood genomic DNA was sequenced, with inputs of about 550 ng to 6,500 ng. This CDR3 is 16 amino acids long. Trimming cost V 5 bases and J 5 bases; bases outside gene matches: 13. CDR1 is SGHRS, CDR2 YFSETQ, per germline. The material sequenced was PBMCs, taken before anti-PD-1 therapy. The chain has TRBV5-1 and TRBJ2-1; TRBD2 agrees at 7 bases. The origin of this receptor is a human donor with advanced basal cell or squamous cell carcinoma (not recorded which). CDR3 nucleotide sequence: TGCGCCAGCAGATTACCCGGCGGACTAGGTCACAATGAGCAGTTCTTC. Translated, it gives CASRLPGGLGHNEQFF.